This TCR beta chain was profiled in a study of CD8 T cells in ankylosing spondylitis. V shed 6 bases and J 1 base; nucleotides not matched to a gene: 4. Germline lookup yields CDR1 SQVTM and CDR2 ANQGSEA. The CDR3 runs 13 residues. TCRdb re-called the 5' RACE reads through MiXCR, storing one row per CDR3 protein. The sample carries some 340,000 distinct CDR3 sequences, around 15% recorded once. The receptor comes from a male donor with ankylosing spondylitis or in good health (not recorded which). This chain connects TRBV29-1 to TRBJ2-7, with 9 bases lining up with TRBD1. Material: blood, either unsorted or a sorted T cell fraction (not recorded which). CDR3 DNA: TGCAGCGTAGGGACAGGGAGGTCCTACGAGCAGTACTTC. It codes for CSVGTGRSYEQYF.